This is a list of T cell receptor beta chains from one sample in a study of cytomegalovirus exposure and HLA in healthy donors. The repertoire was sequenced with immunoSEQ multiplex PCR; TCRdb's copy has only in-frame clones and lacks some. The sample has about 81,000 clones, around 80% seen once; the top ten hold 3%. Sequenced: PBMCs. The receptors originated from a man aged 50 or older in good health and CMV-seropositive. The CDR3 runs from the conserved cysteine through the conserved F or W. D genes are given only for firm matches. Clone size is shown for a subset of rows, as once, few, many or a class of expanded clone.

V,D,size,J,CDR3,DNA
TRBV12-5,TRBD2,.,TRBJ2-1,CASGLVAAASGSSGEQFF,TGTGCTAGTGGTTTGGTCGCCGCGGCTAGCGGGAGTTCGGGTGAGCAGTTCTTC
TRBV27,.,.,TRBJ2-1,CASSYGNNEQFF,TGTGCCAGCAGTTACGGGAACAATGAGCAGTTCTTC
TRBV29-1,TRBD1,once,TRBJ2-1,CSVVGQAFVRYNEQFF,TGCAGCGTTGTAGGACAGGCCTTTGTCCGTTACAATGAGCAGTTCTTC
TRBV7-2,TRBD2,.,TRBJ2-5,CASSFGLAGAGGTQYF,TGTGCCAGCAGCTTCGGACTAGCGGGAGCGGGGGGGACCCAGTACTTC
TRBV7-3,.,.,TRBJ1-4,CASSNGVPTNEKLFF,TGTGCCAGCAGCAACGGAGTTCCAACTAATGAAAAACTGTTTTTT
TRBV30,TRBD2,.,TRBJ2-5,CAWSGGWTSGQETQYF,TGTGCCTGGAGTGGAGGCTGGACTAGCGGCCAAGAGACCCAGTACTTC
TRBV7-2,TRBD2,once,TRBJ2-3,CASSLHSTSGTTDTQYF,TGTGCCAGCAGCTTACACTCGACTAGCGGGACCACAGATACGCAGTATTTT
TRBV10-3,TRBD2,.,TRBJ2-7,CASCTGTSGYEQYF,TGTGCCTCCTGCACCGGGACTAGCGGTTACGAGCAGTACTTC
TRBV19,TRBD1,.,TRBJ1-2,CASSLQGVNYGYTF,TGTGCCAGTAGTCTACAGGGGGTTAACTATGGCTACACCTTC
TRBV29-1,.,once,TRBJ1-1,CSTTLPGLTGIYTEAFF,TGCAGCACCACTCTTCCCGGCCTAACAGGGATCTACACTGAAGCTTTCTTT
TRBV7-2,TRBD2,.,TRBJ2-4,CASSSSTLAGIKNIQYF,TGTGCCAGCAGCTCCTCAACACTAGCGGGAATCAAAAACATTCAGTACTTC
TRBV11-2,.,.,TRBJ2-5,CASSLGLPGAQYF,TGTGCCAGCAGCTTAGGGCTGCCCGGGGCCCAGTACTTC
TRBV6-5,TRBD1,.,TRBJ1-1,CASSPGGENTEAFF,TGTGCCAGCAGTCCAGGGGGTGAGAACACTGAAGCTTTCTTT
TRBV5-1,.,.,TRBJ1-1,CASSLSRDTEAFF,TGCGCCAGCAGCTTGTCCCGGGACACTGAAGCTTTCTTT
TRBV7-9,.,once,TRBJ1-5,CSSSPSAEPQHF,TGTTCCAGCAGCCCTTCGGCGGAACCCCAGCATTTT
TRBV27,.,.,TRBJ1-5,CASSFGQGGNQPQHF,TGTGCCAGCAGTTTTGGGCAGGGTGGCAATCAGCCCCAGCATTTT
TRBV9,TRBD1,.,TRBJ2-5,CASSKYGTGYETQYF,TGTGCCAGCAGCAAATACGGGACAGGGTACGAGACCCAGTACTTC
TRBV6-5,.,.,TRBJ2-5,CASSYGSQEETQYF,TGTGCCAGCAGTTACGGGTCTCAGGAAGAGACCCAGTACTTC
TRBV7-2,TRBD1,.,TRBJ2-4,CASSTGTENIQYF,TGTGCCAGCAGCACCGGGACAGAAAACATTCAGTACTTC
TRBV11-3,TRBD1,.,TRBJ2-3,CASRDRVADTQYF,TGTGCCAGCAGAGACAGGGTAGCAGATACGCAGTATTTT
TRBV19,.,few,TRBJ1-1,CASSTGGGYTEAFF,TGTGCCAGTAGTACCGGGGGGGGTTACACTGAAGCTTTCTTT
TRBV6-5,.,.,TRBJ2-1,CASHTLGGPHNEQFF,TGTGCCAGTCACACACTCGGAGGGCCCCACAATGAGCAGTTCTTC